This T cell receptor beta chain was found in a study of control samples from healthy donors and cancer patients. This CDR3 contains 14 residues. The germline V and J ends were trimmed by 0 bases and 3 bases, with 6 bases remaining between them. Germline lookup yields CDR1 MNHEY and CDR2 SVGEGT. This clone was detected only once. TCRdb's copy holds only in-frame clones and misses some; the assay was immunoSEQ multiplex PCR. The sample includes over 65,000 clones, 70% to 90% of them seen just once. The sequence derives from a woman aged 45-59 years with colorectal cancer. The chain links TRBV6-2 or TRBV6-3 to TRBJ1-5; D gene unclear. The sample was PBMCs. CDR3 loop: CASSYSRVNQPQHF. The CDR3 DNA reads as TGTGCCAGCAGTTACTCTCGGGTCAATCAGCCCCAGCATTTT.